This entry lists 15 T cell receptor beta chains sequenced from one sample in a study of glioma-infiltrating T cells. Amplification of TCR alpha and beta CDR3 regions from RNA used iRepertoire nested multiplex PCR. TCRdb analysed the multiplex PCR reads with MiXCR anew, one entry per CDR3 protein. The sample has under 130,000 distinct CDR3 sequences, around 28% seen once. Sequencing was performed on glioma tissue, nonneoplastic brain tissue, or PBMCs (not recorded which). The source is a human donor with low-grade glioma or glioblastoma, undergoing nonglioma brain surgery, or in good health (not recorded which).

In this sample, this clonotype turned up many times. The chain is built from TRBV6-1 and TRBJ1-4; D call uncertain. The CDR3 is 13 amino acids. V lost 6 bases and J 0 bases, leaving 5 bases between the germline ends. Per the germline V gene, CDR1 is MNHNS and CDR2 is SASEGT. The CDR3 DNA reads TGTGCCAGCAGGGGCTCAACTAATGAAAAACTGTTTTTT. This codes for CASRGSTNEKLFF.

This clonotype was counted a single time. A read error is possible here, since a much larger clone lies one base away. The rearrangement joins TRBV19 to TRBJ1-5, with D unresolved. The CDR3 runs 13 residues. Germline V lookup: CDR1 LNHDA, CDR2 SQIVND (reference sequence). CDR3 nucleotide sequence: TGTACCAGTAGTATCGGGGAAGGTCAGCCCCAGCATTTT. Translation: CTSSIGEGQPQHF. Drawing the rest from reference TRBV19 and TRBJ1-5, the complete variable domain is DGGITQSPKYLFRKEGQNVTLSCEQNLNHDAMYWYRQDPGQGLRLIYYSQIVNDFQKGDIAEGYSVSREKKESFPLTVTSAQKNPTAFYLCTSSIGEGQPQHFGDGTRLSIL.

This clonotype was counted only a few times. The chain combines TRBV29-1 with TRBJ2-5, with 7 bases aligning to TRBD2. CDR1 and CDR2 (germline): SQVTM, ANQGSEA. The CDR3 has 18 residues. Trimming cost V 0 bases and J 1 base; bases outside gene matches: 14. The CDR3 region is CSVEDETSSEYLQETQYF. Here the CDR3 DNA reads TGCAGCGTTGAAGACGAGACTAGCTCCGAATATCTCCAAGAGACCCAGTACTTC.

This clonotype has at least ten counts. The chain has TRBV7-2 and TRBJ1-5, with 9 bases fitting TRBD1. This CDR3 has 17 residues. Trimming at V came to 5 bases and at J to 4 bases, leaving 12 bases not matched to a gene. Germline assignment: CDR1 SGHTA and CDR2 FQGNSA. Here the CDR3 DNA reads TGTGCCAGCAGCAGAGACACAGGGGGCGTTGGGAATCAGCCCCAGCATTTT. This gives the protein CASSRDTGGVGNQPQHF.

This clonotype was seen at least ten times. This sequence joins TRBV7-9 and TRBJ1-1; a possible D gene is TRBD1 (6 bases). From germline, CDR1 is SEHNR and CDR2 FQNEAQ (reference sequence). V was trimmed by 5 bases and J by 3 bases, leaving 16 bases between them. This CDR3 region has 15 residues. The CDR3 sequence is CASSIHRVGDTEAFF. As DNA, the CDR3 is TGTGCCAGCAGCATCCACAGGGTAGGGGACACTGAAGCTTTCTTT.

The table lists this clonotype with many counts. The gene calls are TRBV7-2 and TRBJ2-3; D tentatively fits TRBD1 or TRBD2 (6 bases each). The length of the CDR3 is 14 residues. Germline loops: CDR1 SGHTA, CDR2 FQGNSA. V was clipped by 7 bases and J by 4 bases, with 15 bases between them. CDR3 DNA: TGTGCCAGCACTAACTTCGGGGGCGCAGATACGCAGTATTTT. It is translated as CASTNFGGADTQYF.

In this sample, this clonotype turned up a few times. The chain joins TRBV18 to TRBJ2-2; D gene unclear. CDR3 size: 15 residues. Per the germline V gene, CDR1 is KGHSH and CDR2 is LQKENI. The V gene lost 5 bases and the J gene lost 1 base, with 11 bases spanning the gap. For the CDR3, the DNA is TGTGCCAGCTCAGTTTCTATTGTGAACACCGGGGAGCTGTTTTTT. Amino acid sequence: CASSVSIVNTGELFF.

Of note for this clonotype: A much larger clone differs from this one at a single base, so this may be a read error. The rearrangement joins TRBV4-3 to TRBJ1-1; D uncertain. The CDR3 covers 15 residues. Germline V lookup: CDR1 LGHNA, CDR2 YSLEER. Written as DNA, the CDR3 is TGCGCCAGCAGCCAAGATCGCCTTGTTAACACTGAAGCTTCCTTT. Amino acids: CASSQDRLVNTEASF.

The J gene is TRBJ1-5, the V gene TRBV13; D is unclear. This CDR3 region has 13 residues. In germline, CDR1 is PRHDT, CDR2 FYEKMQ (reference sequence). V was trimmed by 0 bases and J by 4 bases, leaving 4 bases between them. CDR3 nucleotides: TGTGCCAGCAGCTTAGGGACGAATCAGCCCCAGCATTTT. As protein: CASSLGTNQPQHF. The full variable domain, its missing parts supplied by reference TRBV13 and TRBJ1-5, is AAGVIQSPRHLIKEKRETATLKCYPIPRHDTVYWYQQGPGQDPQFLISFYEKMQSDKGSIPDRFSAQQFSDYHSELNMSSLELGDSALYFCASSLGTNQPQHFGDGTRLSIL.

This clonotype was seen more than once but under ten times. The chain links TRBV4-1 to TRBJ2-7; TRBD1 matches 8 bases. This CDR3 spans 15 amino acids. The junction had 11 bases not matched to a gene; V was cut back by 3 bases and J by 7 bases. Germline V gene sequence: CDR1 MGHRA, CDR2 YSYEKL. CDR3 amino acids: CASSQPGTGLEEQYF. CDR3 in DNA: TGCGCCAGCAGCCAGCCCGGGACAGGTCTCGAAGAGCAGTACTTC.

This clonotype was counted ten times or more. The V and J genes are TRBV2 and TRBJ2-3, with a possible D match to TRBD2 (7 bases). V lost 8 bases and J 1 base, leaving 10 bases between the germline ends. This CDR3 comprises 13 residues. Germline V gene sequence: CDR1 SNHLY, CDR2 FYNNEI. For the CDR3, the DNA is TGTGCCAGCGGAGGGGGGGGCACAGATACGCAGTATTTT. Its protein product is CASGGGGTDTQYF.

Worth noting for this clonotype: At one boundary the junction diverges from the germline segment, which might be a read error. This sequence joins TRBV6-2 or TRBV6-3 and TRBJ2-2, with 8 positions matching TRBD2. The germline CDR1 and CDR2 sequences are MNHEY and SVGEGT. The CDR3 covers 15 residues. CDR3 sequence: CASSFSGGRTGEPFF. Here the CDR3 DNA reads TGTGCCAGCAGTTTTTCGGGGGGGCGGACCGGGGAGCCGTTTTTT.

This clonotype has just a few counts. The chain combines TRBV7-2 with TRBJ1-6, with unresolved D. V gave up 5 bases and J gave up 15 bases, with 11 bases separating them. CDR3 length: 11 residues. Germline-derived CDR1 and CDR2 are SGHTA and FQGNSA. The CDR3 nucleotides are TGTGCCAGCAGCAGCCACAGTGACCTCCACTTT. Its protein is CASSSHSDLHF. Variable domain in full (rest from reference TRBV7-2 and TRBJ1-6): GAGVSQSPSNKVTEKGKDVELRCDPISGHTALYWYRQSLGQGLEFLIYFQGNSAPDKSGLPSDRFSAERTGGSVSTLTIQRTQQEDSAVYLCASSSHSDLHFGNGTRLTVT.

This clonotype was seen ten or more times. The chain joins TRBV19 to TRBJ1-1; D not resolved. Trimming cost V 3 bases and J 1 base, with 9 bases left between them. CDR1 LNHDA and CDR2 SQIVND come from the germline V gene (reference sequence). This CDR3 is built from 14 residues. The CDR3 nucleotides are TGTGCCAGTAGTATGGAACAGACGAACACTGAAGCTTTCTTT. This gives the protein CASSMEQTNTEAFF.

The rearrangement joins TRBV7-2 to TRBJ2-3; D may match TRBD1 or TRBD2 (6 bases each). CDR1 is SGHTA, CDR2 FQGNSA, per germline. This CDR3 is 16 amino acids long. The V end was cut by 4 bases, the J end by 0 bases, with 14 bases between. CDR3 amino acids: CASSSGGGLSTDTQYF. The CDR3, as DNA: TGTGCCAGCAGCTCAGGAGGGGGACTTAGCACAGATACGCAGTATTTT.